This T cell receptor beta chain emerged from a study of CD8+ T cells in alopecia areata. Only a few counts were recorded for this clone. What it binds is not known. Germline loops: CDR1 SGHTA, CDR2 FQGNSA. The CDR3 runs 13 residues. V lost 2 bases, J lost 5 bases, and 8 bases lay in between. Study results and limitations: Expanded CD8+ clones among the top 100, and scalp clonality, were significantly decreased by tofacitinib.

Extraction of RNA preceded its reverse transcription into cDNA, which served as the sequencing template. Profiling relied on immunoSEQ multiplex PCR, and the TCRdb table lists in-frame clones only, not all of them. Seen here are 90,000 to 150,000 clones, about 50% observed once, and the top ten hold around 0.46%. Treatment denoted: oral pan-JAK inhibitor, 5-10 mg twice daily. The sequence derives from a human donor with alopecia areata. Here the sequenced sample was CD4+ T cells sorted from blood, taken at week 4, from a patient treated with tofacitinib. This chain uses TRBV7-2 with TRBJ2-3; D ambiguous. The CDR3, as DNA: TGTGCCAGCAGCTTATTGCCGATAGATACGCAGTATTTT. As protein: CASSLLPIDTQYF.